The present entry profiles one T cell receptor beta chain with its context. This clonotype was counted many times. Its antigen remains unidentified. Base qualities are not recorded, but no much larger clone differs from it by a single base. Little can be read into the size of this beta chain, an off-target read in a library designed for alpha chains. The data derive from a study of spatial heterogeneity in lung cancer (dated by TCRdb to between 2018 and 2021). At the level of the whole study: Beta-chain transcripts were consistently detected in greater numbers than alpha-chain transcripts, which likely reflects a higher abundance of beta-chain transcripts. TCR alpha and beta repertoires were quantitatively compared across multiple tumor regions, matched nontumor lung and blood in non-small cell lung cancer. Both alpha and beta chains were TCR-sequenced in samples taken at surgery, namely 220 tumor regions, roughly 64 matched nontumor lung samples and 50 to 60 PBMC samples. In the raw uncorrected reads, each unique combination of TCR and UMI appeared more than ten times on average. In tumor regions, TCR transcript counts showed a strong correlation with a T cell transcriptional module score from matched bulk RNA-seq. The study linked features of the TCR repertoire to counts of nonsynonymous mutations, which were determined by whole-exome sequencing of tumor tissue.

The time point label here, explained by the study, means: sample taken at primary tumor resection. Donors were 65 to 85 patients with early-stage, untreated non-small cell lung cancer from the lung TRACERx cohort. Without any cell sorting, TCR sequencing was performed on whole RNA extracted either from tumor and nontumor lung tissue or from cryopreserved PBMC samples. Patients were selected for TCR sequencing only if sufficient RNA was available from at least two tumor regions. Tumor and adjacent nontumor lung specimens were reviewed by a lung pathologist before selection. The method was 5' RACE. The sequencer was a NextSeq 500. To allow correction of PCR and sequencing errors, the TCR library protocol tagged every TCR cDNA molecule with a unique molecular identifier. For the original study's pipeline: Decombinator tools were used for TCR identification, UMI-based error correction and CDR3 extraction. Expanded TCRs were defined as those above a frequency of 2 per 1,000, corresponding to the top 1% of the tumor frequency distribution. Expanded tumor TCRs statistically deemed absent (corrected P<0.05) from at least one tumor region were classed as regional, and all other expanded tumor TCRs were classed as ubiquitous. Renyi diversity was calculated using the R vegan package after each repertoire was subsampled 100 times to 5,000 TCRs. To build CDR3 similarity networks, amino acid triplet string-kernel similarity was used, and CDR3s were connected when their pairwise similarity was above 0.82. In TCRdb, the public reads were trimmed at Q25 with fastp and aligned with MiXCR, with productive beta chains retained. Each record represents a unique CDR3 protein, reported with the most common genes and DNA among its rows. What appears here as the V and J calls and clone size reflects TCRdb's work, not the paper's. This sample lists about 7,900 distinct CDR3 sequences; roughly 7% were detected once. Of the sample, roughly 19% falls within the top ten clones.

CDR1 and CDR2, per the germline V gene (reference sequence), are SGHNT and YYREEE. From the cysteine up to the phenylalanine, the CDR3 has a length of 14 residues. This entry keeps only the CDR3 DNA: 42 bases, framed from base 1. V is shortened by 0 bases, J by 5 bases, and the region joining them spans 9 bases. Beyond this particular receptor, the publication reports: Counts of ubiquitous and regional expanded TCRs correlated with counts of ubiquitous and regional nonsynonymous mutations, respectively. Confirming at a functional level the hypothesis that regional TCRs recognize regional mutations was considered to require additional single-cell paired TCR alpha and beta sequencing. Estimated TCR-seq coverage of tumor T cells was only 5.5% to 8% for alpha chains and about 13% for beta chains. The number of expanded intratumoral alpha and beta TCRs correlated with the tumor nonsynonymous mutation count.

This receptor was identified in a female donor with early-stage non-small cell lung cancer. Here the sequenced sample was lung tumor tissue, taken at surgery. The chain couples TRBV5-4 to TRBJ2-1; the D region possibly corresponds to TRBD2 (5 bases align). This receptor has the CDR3 CASSLDEGNNEQFF. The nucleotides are TGTGCCAGCAGCTTGGACGAGGGAAACAATGAGCAGTTCTTC.